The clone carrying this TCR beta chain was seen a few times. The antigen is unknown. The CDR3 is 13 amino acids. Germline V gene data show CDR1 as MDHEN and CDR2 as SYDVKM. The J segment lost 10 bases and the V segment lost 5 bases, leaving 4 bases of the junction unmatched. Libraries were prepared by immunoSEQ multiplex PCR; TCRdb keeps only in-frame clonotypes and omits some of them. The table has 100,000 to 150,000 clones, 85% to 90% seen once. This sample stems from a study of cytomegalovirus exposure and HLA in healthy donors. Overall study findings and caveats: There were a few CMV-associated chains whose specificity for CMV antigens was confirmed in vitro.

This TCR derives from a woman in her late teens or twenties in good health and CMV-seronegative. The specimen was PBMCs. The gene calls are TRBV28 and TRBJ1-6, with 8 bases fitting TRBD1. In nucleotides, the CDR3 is TGTGCCAGCAGTGTGGGACAGGAATCACCCCTCCACTTT. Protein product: CASSVGQESPLHF.